Presented here are 14 T cell receptor beta chains from one specimen sequenced in a study of T-cell reconstitution after alpha-beta-depleted transplantation in children. Construction of the TCRbeta library involved unique molecular identifiers. Using its own MiXCR run on the PCR reads, TCRdb lists one record per CDR3 protein. The sample lists some 550,000 distinct CDR3 sequences, about 21% occurring once. Sequencing was performed on PBMCs, mostly from graft donor cells, taken 360 days after TCRalphabeta/CD19-depleted stem cell transplant. These TCRs come from a boy under two years old who had a stem cell transplant for acute myeloid leukemia, so the T cells may come from the graft donor.

The chain recombines TRBV3-1 with TRBJ2-4; D remains unclear. Germline V gene sequence: CDR1 LGHDT, CDR2 YNNKEL (reference sequence). V was pared by 2 bases and J by 5 bases, with 10 bases between. The CDR3 spans 14 residues. The CDR3 reads CASSQTHVQNIQYF. The CDR3 DNA reads TGTGCCAGCAGCCAAACGCATGTCCAAAACATTCAGTACTTC.

This chain joins TRBV28 and TRBJ2-7; possible D gene TRBD2, 5 bases. The CDR3 consists of 13 residues. V lost 8 bases, J lost 0 bases, and 11 bases lay in between. Germline CDR1 is MDHEN and CDR2 is SYDVKM. Here the CDR3 reads CASEGLSSYEQYV. The CDR3 nucleotides are TGTGCCAGCGAGGGTCTGAGCTCCTACGAGCAGTACGTC.

This chain links TRBV12-5 with TRBJ2-3, with TRBD2 matching over 8 bases. With 2 bases clipped from V and 1 base from J, the junction kept 5 bases outside the gene matches. The germline CDR1 and CDR2 sequences are LGHNT and FRNRAP. The CDR3 runs 16 residues. CDR3 sequence (DNA): TGTGCTAGTGGTTTGTATCGGCGGGGGGGCACAGATACGCAGTATTTT. Translated, it gives CASGLYRRGGTDTQYF.

The chain uses TRBV24-1 and TRBJ1-2; D gene ambiguous. The germline CDR1 and CDR2 sequences are KGHDR and SFDVKD. Trimming shortened V by 4 bases and J by 4 bases, and 6 bases separated the two germline ends. CDR3 length: 12 amino acids. In DNA, the CDR3 is TGTGCCACCAGTGACCGGTTCTATGGCTACACCTTC. Translating gives CATSDRFYGYTF.

This clonotype was recorded at least ten times. The chain joins TRBV3-1 to TRBJ2-3; 11 nucleotides agree with TRBD2. Trimming cost V 4 bases and J 3 bases; bases outside gene matches: 9. The CDR3 is 17 residues long. CDR1 and CDR2 from the germline V gene are LGHDT and YNNKEL (reference sequence). CDR3 residues: CASSPRLAGPKTDTQYF. The CDR3 coding sequence is TGTGCCAGCAGCCCCAGACTAGCGGGACCGAAGACAGATACGCAGTATTTT.

The chain employs TRBV20-1 and TRBJ2-5, with 7 bases identical to TRBD1. Trimming removed 6 bases from V and 5 bases from J; junction bases left unmatched: 9. CDR1 DFQATT and CDR2 SNEGSKA come from the germline V gene (reference sequence). This CDR3 comprises 13 residues. CDR3 nucleotides: TGCAGTGCCCCCGTGAGGGGGCTGGAGACCCAGTACTTC. This sequence encodes CSAPVRGLETQYF.

This clonotype turned up a few times. CDR3 sequence: CASSALTDTQYF. CDR3 nucleotides: TGTGCCAGCAGCGCTCTCACAGATACGCAGTATTTT. The gene calls are TRBV9 and TRBJ2-3; D gene unclear. V was clipped by 3 bases and J by 2 bases, with 4 bases between them. In germline, CDR1 is SGDLS, CDR2 YYNGEE. CDR3 size: 12 residues.

The chain employs TRBV4-3 and TRBJ1-1; TRBD1 aligns across 8 bases. The V gene's germline CDR1 is LGHNA and CDR2 YSLEER. Trimming at V came to 4 bases and at J to 0 bases, leaving 7 bases not matched to a gene. The CDR3 is 16 residues long. CDR3 residues: CASSPTGGDMNTEAFF. The DNA for the CDR3 is TGCGCCAGCAGCCCCACAGGGGGGGATATGAACACTGAAGCTTTCTTT.

This clonotype has ten or more counts. The V and J genes are TRBV3-1 and TRBJ2-1; possibly TRBD1 or TRBD2 for D (5 bases each). The germline V gene has CDR1 LGHDT and CDR2 YNNKEL (reference sequence). The CDR3 contains 15 residues. With 0 bases removed from V and 10 bases from J, the gap between germline ends came to 16 bases. CDR3 nucleotides: TGTGCCAGCAGCCAAGATTCAGGGACCAGGTCGGAGCAGTTCTTC. It specifies CASSQDSGTRSEQFF.

This clonotype was seen more than once but under ten times. The chain couples TRBV6-2 or TRBV6-3 to TRBJ2-7; TRBD1 is a possible D gene (6 bases). Germline CDR1 reads MNHEY; CDR2 reads SVGEGT. CDR3 length: 15 amino acids. V shed 0 bases and J shed 2 bases, with 11 bases lying between them. The CDR3 reads CASSYSSPGAYEQYV. The CDR3 region has the DNA TGTGCCAGCAGTTACTCGAGTCCAGGGGCCTACGAGCAGTACGTC.

This chain links TRBV4-3 with TRBJ2-3; D is unclear. The CDR3 is made up of 14 amino acids. Trimming left V 3 bases short and J 1 base short, with 8 bases between. The germline V gene encodes CDR1 LGHNA and CDR2 YSLEER. CDR3 loop: CASSHLTRTDTQYF. The DNA of the CDR3 is TGCGCCAGCAGCCATCTAACACGCACAGATACGCAGTATTTT.

This clonotype was detected many times. The V gene is TRBV5-1, the J gene TRBJ1-2, with D perhaps matching TRBD1 (6 bases). CDR1 is SGHRS, CDR2 YFSETQ, per germline. CDR3 length equals 16 residues. The V end was cut by 0 bases, the J end by 2 bases, with 14 bases between. CDR3: CASSLAGGAPNYGYTF. CDR3 sequence (DNA): TGCGCCAGCAGCTTGGCCGGGGGGGCTCCGAACTATGGCTACACCTTC.

About this clonotype: The junction shows a germline mismatch at one end, possibly a read error. V gene TRBV11-2 combines with J gene TRBJ2-1, with a weak D call TRBD2 (5 bases). The CDR3 contains 12 residues. Germline CDR1 and CDR2: SGHAT and FQNNGV. CDR3 sequence: CASSLVRSGTIF. For the CDR3, the DNA is TGTGCCAGCAGCTTAGTAAGAAGCGGCACCATCTTC.

This clonotype was recorded many times. J is TRBJ2-3 and V is TRBV12-3 or TRBV12-4; unclear D gene. CDR3 length: 10 amino acids. V was trimmed by 7 bases and J by 5 bases, leaving 4 bases between them. The CDR3 DNA follows: TGTGCCAGCAAAGAAGATACGCAGTATTTT. Its protein product is CASKEDTQYF.